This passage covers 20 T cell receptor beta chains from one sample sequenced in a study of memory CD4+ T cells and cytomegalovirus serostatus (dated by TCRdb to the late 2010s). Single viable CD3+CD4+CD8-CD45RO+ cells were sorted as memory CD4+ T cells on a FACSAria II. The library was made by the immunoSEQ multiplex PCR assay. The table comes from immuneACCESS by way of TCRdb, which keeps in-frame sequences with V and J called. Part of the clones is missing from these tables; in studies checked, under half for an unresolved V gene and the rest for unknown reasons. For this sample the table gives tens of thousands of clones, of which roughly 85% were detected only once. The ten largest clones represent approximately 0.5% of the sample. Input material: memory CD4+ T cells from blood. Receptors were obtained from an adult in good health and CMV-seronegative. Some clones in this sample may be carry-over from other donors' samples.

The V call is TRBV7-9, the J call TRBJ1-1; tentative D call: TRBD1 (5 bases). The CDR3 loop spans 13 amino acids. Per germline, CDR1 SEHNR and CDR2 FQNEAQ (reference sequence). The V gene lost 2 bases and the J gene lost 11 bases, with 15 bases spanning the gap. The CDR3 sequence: CASSLRPQEEAFF. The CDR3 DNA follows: TGTGCCAGCAGCTTACGTCCACAGGAGGAGGCTTTCTTT.

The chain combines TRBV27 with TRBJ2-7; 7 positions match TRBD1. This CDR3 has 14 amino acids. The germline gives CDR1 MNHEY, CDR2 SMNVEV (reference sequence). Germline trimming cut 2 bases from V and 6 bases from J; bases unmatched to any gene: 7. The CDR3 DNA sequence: TGTGCCAGCAGTTTACGACCCGGGACAGCCGAGCAGTACTTC. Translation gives CASSLRPGTAEQYF.

CDR3 coding DNA: TGTGCCAGCAGCCCGCTGAGGGGGAGTGAAAAACTGTTTTTT. It specifies CASSPLRGSEKLFF. This chain connects TRBV6-1 to TRBJ1-4, with a tentative D call TRBD1 (6 bases). The CDR3 totals 14 residues. Trimming shortened V by 6 bases and J by 7 bases, and 15 bases separated the two germline ends. Germline assignment: CDR1 MNHNS and CDR2 SASEGT.

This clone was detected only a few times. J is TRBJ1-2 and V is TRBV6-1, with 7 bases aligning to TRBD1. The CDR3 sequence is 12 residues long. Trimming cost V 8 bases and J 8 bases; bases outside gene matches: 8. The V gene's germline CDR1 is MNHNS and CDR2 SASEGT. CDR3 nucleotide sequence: TGTGCCAGCGTGGGGACAGCGGGGGGCTACACCTTC. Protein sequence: CASVGTAGGYTF.

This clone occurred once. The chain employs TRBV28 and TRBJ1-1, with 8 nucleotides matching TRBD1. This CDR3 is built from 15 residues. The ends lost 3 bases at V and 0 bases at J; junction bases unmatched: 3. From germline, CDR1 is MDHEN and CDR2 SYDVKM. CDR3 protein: CASSFGDRMNTEAFF. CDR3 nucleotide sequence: TGTGCCAGCAGTTTTGGGGACAGGATGAACACTGAAGCTTTCTTT.

The CDR3 region is CASSLGTSGRGETQYF. The CDR3 bases are TGTGCCAGCAGTTTAGGGACTAGCGGGAGAGGGGAGACCCAGTACTTC. The chain is built from TRBV28 and TRBJ2-5, with TRBD2 identical over 14 bases. In germline, CDR1 is MDHEN, CDR2 SYDVKM. The CDR3 is made up of 16 amino acids. V lost 2 bases and J lost 5; bases outside the gene matches: 4.

CDR3 sequence: CASSWGARTQYF. The CDR3 nucleotides read TGTGCCAGCAGCTGGGGAGCTCGGACCCAGTACTTC. This rearrangement joins TRBV5-6 to TRBJ2-5; a weak D match, TRBD2 (5 bases). The ends were cut back, 3 bases at V and 7 bases at J, with 10 bases in the middle. Germline V gives CDR1 SGHDT, CDR2 YYEEEE. This CDR3 is 12 amino acids long. Variable domain in full (rest from reference TRBV5-6 and TRBJ2-5): DAGVTQSPTHLIKTRGQQVTLRCSPKSGHDTVSWYQQALGQGPQFIFQYYEEEERQRGNFPDRFSGHQFPNYSSELNVNALLLGDSALYLCASSWGARTQYFGPGTRLLVL.

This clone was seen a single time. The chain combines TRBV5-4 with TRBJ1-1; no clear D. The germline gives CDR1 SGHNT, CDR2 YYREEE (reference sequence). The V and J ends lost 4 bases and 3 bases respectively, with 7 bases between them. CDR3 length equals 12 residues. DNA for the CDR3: TGTGCCAGCAGCCGTCAGGACACTGAAGCTTTCTTT. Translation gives CASSRQDTEAFF.

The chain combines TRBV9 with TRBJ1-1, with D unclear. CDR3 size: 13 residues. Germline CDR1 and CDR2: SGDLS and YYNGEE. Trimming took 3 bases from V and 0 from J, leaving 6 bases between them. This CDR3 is CASSGGVNTEAFF. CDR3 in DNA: TGTGCCAGCAGCGGGGGAGTGAACACTGAAGCTTTCTTT.

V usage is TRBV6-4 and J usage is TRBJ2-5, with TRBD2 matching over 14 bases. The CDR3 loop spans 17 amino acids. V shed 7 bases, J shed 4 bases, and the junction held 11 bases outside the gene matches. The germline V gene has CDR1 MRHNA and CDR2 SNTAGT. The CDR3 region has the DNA TGTGCCAGCAACTGGGGAGGGACTAGCGGGAGAGCAGAGACCCAGTACTTC. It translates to CASNWGGTSGRAETQYF.

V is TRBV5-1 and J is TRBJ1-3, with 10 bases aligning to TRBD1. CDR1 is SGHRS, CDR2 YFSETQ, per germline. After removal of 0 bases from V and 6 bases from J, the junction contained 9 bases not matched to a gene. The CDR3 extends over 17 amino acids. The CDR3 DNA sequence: TGCGCCAGCAGCTTGGGACAGGGGGCAAAAGGCCAAAACACCATATATTTT. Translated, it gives CASSLGQGAKGQNTIYF.

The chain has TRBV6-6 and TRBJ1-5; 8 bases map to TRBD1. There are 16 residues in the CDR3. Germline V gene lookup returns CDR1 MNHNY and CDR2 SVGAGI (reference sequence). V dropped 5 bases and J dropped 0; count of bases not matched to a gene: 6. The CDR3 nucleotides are TGTGCCAGCAGTCACCTGACAGGGGATAGCAATCAGCCCCAGCATTTT. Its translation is CASSHLTGDSNQPQHF.

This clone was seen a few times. CDR3 DNA: TGCGCCAGCAGCCAAGATCCGCCGGGACAGGGGGGGGAAAAACTGTTTTTT. Its translation: CASSQDPPGQGGEKLFF. The V gene is TRBV4-3, the J gene TRBJ1-4, with TRBD1 identical over 11 bases. The J segment lost 8 bases and the V segment lost 0 bases, leaving 8 bases of the junction unmatched. Germline CDR1 and CDR2: LGHNA and YSLEER. This CDR3 has 17 residues.

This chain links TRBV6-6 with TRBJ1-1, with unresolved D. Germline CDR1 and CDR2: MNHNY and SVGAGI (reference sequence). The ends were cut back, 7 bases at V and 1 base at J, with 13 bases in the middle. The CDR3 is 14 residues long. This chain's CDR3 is CASTSDGRNTEAFF. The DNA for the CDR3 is TGTGCCAGCACCTCCGATGGGAGGAACACTGAAGCTTTCTTT.

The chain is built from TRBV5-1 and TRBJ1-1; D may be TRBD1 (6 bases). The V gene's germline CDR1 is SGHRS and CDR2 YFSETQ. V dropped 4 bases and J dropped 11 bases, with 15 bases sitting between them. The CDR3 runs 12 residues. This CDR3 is CASSDPGAGAFF. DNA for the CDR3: TGCGCCAGCAGCGATCCGGGGGCTGGGGCTTTCTTT.

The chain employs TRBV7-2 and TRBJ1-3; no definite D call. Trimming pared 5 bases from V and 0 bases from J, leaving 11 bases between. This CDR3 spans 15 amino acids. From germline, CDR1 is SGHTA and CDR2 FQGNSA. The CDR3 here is CASSLGLNSGNTIYF. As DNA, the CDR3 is TGTGCCAGCAGCCTCGGACTGAACTCTGGAAACACCATATATTTT.

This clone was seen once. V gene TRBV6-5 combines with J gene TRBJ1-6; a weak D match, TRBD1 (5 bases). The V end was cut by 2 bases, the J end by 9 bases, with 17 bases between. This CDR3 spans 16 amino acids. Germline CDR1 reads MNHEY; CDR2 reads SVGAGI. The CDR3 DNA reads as TGTGCCAGCAGTTACAAAGGTCCGACAGATCCTTCACCCCTCCACTTT. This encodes CASSYKGPTDPSPLHF.

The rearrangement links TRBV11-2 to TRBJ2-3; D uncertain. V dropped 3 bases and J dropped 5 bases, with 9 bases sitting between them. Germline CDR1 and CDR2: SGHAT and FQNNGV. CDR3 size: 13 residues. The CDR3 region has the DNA TGTGCCAGCAGCTTCTACAGTCAAGATACGCAGTATTTT. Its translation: CASSFYSQDTQYF.

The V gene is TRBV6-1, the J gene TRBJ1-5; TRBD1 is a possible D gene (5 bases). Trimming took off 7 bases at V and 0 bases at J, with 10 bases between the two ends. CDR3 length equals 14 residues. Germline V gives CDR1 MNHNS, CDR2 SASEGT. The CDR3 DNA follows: TGTGCCAGCATACAGGATCATAGCAATCAGCCCCAGCATTTT. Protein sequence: CASIQDHSNQPQHF.

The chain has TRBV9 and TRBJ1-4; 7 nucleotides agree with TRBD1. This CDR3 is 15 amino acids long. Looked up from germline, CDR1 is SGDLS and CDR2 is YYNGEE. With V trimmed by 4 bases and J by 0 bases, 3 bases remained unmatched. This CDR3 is CASSLGQTTNEKLFF. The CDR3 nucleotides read TGTGCCAGCAGCTTGGGACAGACAACTAATGAAAAACTGTTTTTT.